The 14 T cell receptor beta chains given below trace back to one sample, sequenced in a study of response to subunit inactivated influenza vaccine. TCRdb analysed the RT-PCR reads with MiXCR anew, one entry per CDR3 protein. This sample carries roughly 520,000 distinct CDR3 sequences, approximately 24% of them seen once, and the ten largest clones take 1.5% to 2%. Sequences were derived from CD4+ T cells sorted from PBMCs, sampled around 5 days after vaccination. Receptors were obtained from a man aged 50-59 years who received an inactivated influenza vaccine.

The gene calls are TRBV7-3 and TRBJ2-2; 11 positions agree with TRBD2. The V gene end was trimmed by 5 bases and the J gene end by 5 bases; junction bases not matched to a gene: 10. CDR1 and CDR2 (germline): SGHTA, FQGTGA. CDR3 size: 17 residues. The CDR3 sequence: CASSLGTSGAVTGELFF. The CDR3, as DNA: TGTGCCAGCAGCCTCGGGACTAGCGGAGCGGTAACCGGGGAGCTGTTTTTT.

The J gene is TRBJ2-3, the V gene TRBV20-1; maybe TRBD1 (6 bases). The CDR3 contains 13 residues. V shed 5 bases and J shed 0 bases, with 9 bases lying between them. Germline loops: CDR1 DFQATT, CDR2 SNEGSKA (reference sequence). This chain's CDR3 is CSAPTGSTDTQYF. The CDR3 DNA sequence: TGCAGTGCTCCGACAGGTAGCACAGATACGCAGTATTTT.

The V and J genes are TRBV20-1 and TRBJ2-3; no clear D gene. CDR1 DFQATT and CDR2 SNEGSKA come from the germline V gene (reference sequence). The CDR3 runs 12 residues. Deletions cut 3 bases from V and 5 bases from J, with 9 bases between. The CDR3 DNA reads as TGCAGTGCTAGCCGCCGGGTAGATACGCAGTATTTT. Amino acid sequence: CSASRRVDTQYF.

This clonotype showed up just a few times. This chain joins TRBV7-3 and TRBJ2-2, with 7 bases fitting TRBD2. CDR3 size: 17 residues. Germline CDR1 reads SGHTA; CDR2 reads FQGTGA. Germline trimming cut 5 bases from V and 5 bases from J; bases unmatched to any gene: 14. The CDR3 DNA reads TGTGCCAGCAGCGCCTGGGCGGGAGAAAAAGGGACCGGGGAGCTGTTTTTT. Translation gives CASSAWAGEKGTGELFF.

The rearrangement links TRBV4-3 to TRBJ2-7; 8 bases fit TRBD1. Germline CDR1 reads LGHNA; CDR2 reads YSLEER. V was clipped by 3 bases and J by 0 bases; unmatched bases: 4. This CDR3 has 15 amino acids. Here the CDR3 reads CASSHGTGSSYEQYF. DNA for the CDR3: TGCGCCAGCAGCCACGGGACAGGTAGCTCCTACGAGCAGTACTTC.

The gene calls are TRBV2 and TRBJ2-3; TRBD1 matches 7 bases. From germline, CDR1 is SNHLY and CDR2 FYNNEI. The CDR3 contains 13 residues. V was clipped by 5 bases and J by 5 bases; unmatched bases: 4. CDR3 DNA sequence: TGTGCCAGCAGTCCCACAGGGGAAGATACGCAGTATTTT. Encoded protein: CASSPTGEDTQYF.

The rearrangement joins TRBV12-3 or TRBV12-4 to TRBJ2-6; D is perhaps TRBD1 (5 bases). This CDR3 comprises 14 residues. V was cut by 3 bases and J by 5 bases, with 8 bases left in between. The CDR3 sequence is CASSFGAWANVLTF. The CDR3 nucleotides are TGTGCCAGCAGTTTTGGGGCTTGGGCCAACGTCCTGACTTTC.

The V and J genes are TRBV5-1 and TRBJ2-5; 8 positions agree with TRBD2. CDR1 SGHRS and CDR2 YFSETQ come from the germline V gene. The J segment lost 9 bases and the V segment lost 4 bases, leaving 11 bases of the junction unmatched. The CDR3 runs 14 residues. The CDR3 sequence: CASSDRRAGAAQYF. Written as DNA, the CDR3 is TGCGCCAGCAGCGACCGCAGAGCGGGGGCCGCCCAGTACTTC.

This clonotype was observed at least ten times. This CDR3 reads CASSRTYNEQFF. The CDR3 DNA sequence: TGTGCCAGCAGCCGAACCTACAATGAGCAGTTCTTC. J is TRBJ2-1 and V is TRBV12-3 or TRBV12-4, with no clear D. Trimming took 6 bases from V and 2 from J, leaving 5 bases between them. CDR3 length: 12 residues.

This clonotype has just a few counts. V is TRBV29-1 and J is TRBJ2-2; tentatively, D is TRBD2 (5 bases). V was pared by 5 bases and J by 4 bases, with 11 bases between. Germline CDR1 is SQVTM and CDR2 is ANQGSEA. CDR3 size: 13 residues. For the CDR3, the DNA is TGCAGCGTTCGGGAACTGGGCACCGGGGAGCTGTTTTTT. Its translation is CSVRELGTGELFF.

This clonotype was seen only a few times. In nucleotides, the CDR3 is TGTGCCAGCAGCTTAGCGCTCCGATCCCAAGAGACCCAGTACTTC. This sequence encodes CASSLALRSQETQYF. The chain employs TRBV7-9 and TRBJ2-5; unclear D gene. The V gene's germline CDR1 is SEHNR and CDR2 FQNEAQ (reference sequence). Trimming shortened V by 0 bases and J by 1 base, and 9 bases separated the two germline ends. The CDR3 contains 15 residues. The full variable domain, completed using reference TRBV7-9 and TRBJ2-5, is DTGVSQNPRHKITKRGQNVTFRCDPISEHNRLYWYRQTLGQGPEFLTYFQNEAQLEKSRLLSDRFSAERPKGSFSTLEIQRTEQGDSAMYLCASSLALRSQETQYFGPGTRLLVL.

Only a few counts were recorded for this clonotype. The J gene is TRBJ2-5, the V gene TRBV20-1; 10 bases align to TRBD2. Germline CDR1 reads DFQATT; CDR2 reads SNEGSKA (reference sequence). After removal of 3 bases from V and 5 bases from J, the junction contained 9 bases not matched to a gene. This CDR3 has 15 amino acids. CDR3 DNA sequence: TGCAGTGCTAGGATCCTAGCGGGGGAGTATGAGACCCAGTACTTC. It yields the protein CSARILAGEYETQYF.

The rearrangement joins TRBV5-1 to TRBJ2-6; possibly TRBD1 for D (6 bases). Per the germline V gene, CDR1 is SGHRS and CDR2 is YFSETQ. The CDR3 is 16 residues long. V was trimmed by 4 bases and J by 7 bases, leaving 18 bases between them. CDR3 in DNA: TGCGCCAGCAGCCCACGGACAGCTCGGGAAGCCAACGTCCTGACTTTC. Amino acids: CASSPRTAREANVLTF. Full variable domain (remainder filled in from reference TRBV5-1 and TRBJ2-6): KAGVTQTPRYLIKTRGQQVTLSCSPISGHRSVSWYQQTPGQGLQFLFEYFSETQRNKGNFPGRFSGRQFSNSRSEMNVSTLELGDSALYLCASSPRTAREANVLTFGAGSRLTVL.

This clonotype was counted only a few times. The CDR3: CASSGDYQPQHF. The DNA of the CDR3 is TGCGCCAGCAGTGGGGACTATCAGCCCCAGCATTTT. The chain employs TRBV10-1 and TRBJ1-5, with D possibly being TRBD1 (5 bases). The germline gives CDR1 WNHNN, CDR2 SYGVQD (reference sequence). V lost 4 bases and J 5 bases, leaving 6 bases between the germline ends. This CDR3 spans 12 amino acids.